One sample yielded the 2 T cell receptor beta chains listed below, sequenced in a study of blood T cell repertoires in COVID-19. TCRdb's table, derived via immunoSEQ multiplex PCR, lists solely in-frame clones and lacks some. The sample has about 220,000 clones; 80% to 90% are singletons. Sequencing was carried out using PBMCs or T cells enriched from blood (not recorded which). Every receptor here comes from a woman aged 50 to 65 with acute COVID-19.

The V call is TRBV4-1, the J call TRBJ1-1, with TRBD1 matching 11 bases. V shed 4 bases and J 3 bases; nucleotides not matched to a gene: 4. The CDR3 loop spans 15 amino acids. Germline V gene lookup returns CDR1 MGHRA and CDR2 YSYEKL. The CDR3 DNA follows: TGCGCCAGCAGCCGGGAGGGACAGGGGGACACTGAAGCTTTCTTT. It codes for CASSREGQGDTEAFF.

The chain carries TRBV27 and TRBJ2-7, with D maybe TRBD1 (6 bases). This CDR3 contains 16 residues. Deletions cut 2 bases from V and 4 bases from J, with 18 bases between. Germline V gene data show CDR1 as MNHEY and CDR2 as SMNVEV (reference sequence). The CDR3 is CASSLELAGARYEQYF. The CDR3 region has the DNA TGTGCCAGCAGTTTAGAGTTGGCAGGGGCACGGTACGAGCAGTACTTC.